Listed below are T cell receptor beta chains from one sample, sequenced in a study of shared clonotypes between healthy human individuals. Clones were read by immunoSEQ multiplex PCR, and TCRdb kept only the in-frame ones, dropping some. The sample shows hundreds of thousands of clones, around 78% of them seen only once. The sample taken for sequencing was PBMCs. The source of these receptors is a woman aged 40 to 50 in good health. Some clones in this sample may be carry-over from other donors' samples. Both conserved end residues are trimmed from each CDR3. Fields, in order: J gene, CDR3 length, V gene, CDR3 protein.

TRBJ1-3,11,TRBV28,ASTGVSGNTIY
TRBJ2-5,9,TRBV7-8,ATTSQETQY
TRBJ2-7,9,TRBV10-3,AISGGYEQY
TRBJ2-2,14,TRBV6-1,ASGAWVYTNTGELF
TRBJ2-5,13,TRBV28,ASSLARTSGGDRY
TRBJ1-3,13,TRBV18,ASSATALSGNTIY
TRBJ2-2,13,TRBV11-2,ASSQGLAITGELF
TRBJ1-4,12,TRBV18,ASSLGRLNEKLF
TRBJ2-7,11,TRBV2,ASSSDRGAEQY
TRBJ2-5,12,TRBV27,ASSPLTGRETQY
TRBJ2-1,17,TRBV27,ASSLYTPTGTSAYNEQF
-,11,TRBV29-1,SVRTASSYEQY
TRBJ2-7,11,TRBV2,ASSVEFSYEQY
TRBJ1-2,12,TRBV4-1,ASSQNRGSWGYT
TRBJ1-2,12,TRBV25-1,ASSEYSEVFGYT
TRBJ2-1,14,TRBV4-2,ASSQDHWSSYNEQF
TRBJ2-7,12,TRBV2,ASSGGLGGFEQY
TRBJ2-7,15,TRBV25-1,ASSGYPRTGNSYEQY
TRBJ2-7,14,TRBV18,ASSPNSGQGAYEQY
TRBJ2-2,14,TRBV4-1,ASSQEAAPYTGELF
TRBJ2-5,12,TRBV18,ASSPSKGSETQY
TRBJ1-3,13,TRBV6-1,ASSERQDSGNTIY
TRBJ2-7,12,TRBV28,ASSLRQGSYEQY
TRBJ2-7,12,TRBV5-1,ASSLGDGSYEQY
TRBJ2-1,13,TRBV19,ASSIGGGSSNEQF
TRBJ2-7,11,TRBV7-8,ASSSLGRGEQY
TRBJ1-2,12,TRBV19,ASSVTEANYGYT
TRBJ2-2,12,TRBV10-1,ASRVLAGTGELF
TRBJ2-1,13,TRBV7-9,ASSRGQGSYNEQF
TRBJ2-2,14,TRBV7-2,ASRDAGLAVGGELF
TRBJ2-3,12,TRBV7-2,ASSLSRHTDTQY
TRBJ2-5,13,TRBV28,ASSRGAEGRETQY
-,12,TRBV7-9,ASSLPAGSYEQY
TRBJ2-1,14,TRBV19,ASSGGTSGDYNEQF
TRBJ1-5,12,TRBV28,ASRTGSLNQPQH